What follows are 20 T cell receptor beta chains derived from one specimen sequenced in a study of blood T cell repertoires in COVID-19. Measured with immunoSEQ multiplex PCR; TCRdb has only the in-frame clones, and not every one. The sample shows 200,000 or so clones, around 85% of them seen only once. Specimen: peripheral blood. Receptors were obtained from a man aged 55 to 70 with acute or convalescent COVID-19.

J is TRBJ1-6 and V is TRBV7-2; no clear D gene. The CDR3 is 15 residues long. In germline, CDR1 is SGHTA, CDR2 FQGNSA. Trimming pared 0 bases from V and 6 bases from J, leaving 9 bases between. The CDR3 nucleotides are TGTGCCAGCAGCTTAGCGAGCAGGTCTAATTCACCCCTCCACTTT. Amino acids: CASSLASRSNSPLHF.

The J gene is TRBJ1-6, the V gene TRBV5-6, with a tentative D call TRBD1 (5 bases). The CDR3 is 12 residues long. The V and J ends lost 3 bases and 8 bases respectively, with 6 bases between them. Germline V gives CDR1 SGHDT, CDR2 YYEEEE. CDR3 DNA: TGTGCCAGCAGCTGGGGGGATTCACCCCTCCACTTT. Amino acids: CASSWGDSPLHF. The entire variable domain, with the rest obtained from reference TRBV5-6 and TRBJ1-6, is as follows: DAGVTQSPTHLIKTRGQQVTLRCSPKSGHDTVSWYQQALGQGPQFIFQYYEEEERQRGNFPDRFSGHQFPNYSSELNVNALLLGDSALYLCASSWGDSPLHFGNGTRLTVT.

This chain connects TRBV7-6 to TRBJ2-3, with 13 bases aligning to TRBD2. The CDR3 is made up of 19 amino acids. V was clipped by 3 bases and J by 0 bases; unmatched bases: 9. Germline assignment: CDR1 SGHVS and CDR2 FNYEAQ. DNA for the CDR3: TGTGCCAGCAGCTTCCGGTCCGGGACTAGCGGGACTAGCACAGATACGCAGTATTTT. Its translation is CASSFRSGTSGTSTDTQYF.

V and J are TRBV5-1 and TRBJ1-1; TRBD1 is a possible D gene (5 bases). Germline V gene lookup returns CDR1 SGHRS and CDR2 YFSETQ. V was clipped by 0 bases and J by 0 bases, with 12 bases between them. The CDR3 is made up of 16 amino acids. This chain's CDR3 is CASSLAPGRVNTEAFF. CDR3 nucleotides: TGCGCCAGCAGCTTGGCGCCGGGCAGGGTGAACACTGAAGCTTTCTTT.

This rearrangement joins TRBV12-3 or TRBV12-4 to TRBJ2-1; no clear D. This CDR3 has 12 residues. V lost 4 bases and J lost 9, with 10 bases in between. CDR3 bases: TGTGCCAGCAGTTCGAGCGCTCCTGAGCAGTTCTTC. Amino acid sequence: CASSSSAPEQFF.

This clone was counted once. CDR3 protein: CASTPGRGHYSNQPQHF. CDR3 DNA sequence: TGTGCCAGCACCCCAGGAAGGGGGCATTATAGCAATCAGCCCCAGCATTTT. The chain couples TRBV28 to TRBJ1-5; 7 nucleotides align to TRBD1. From germline, CDR1 is MDHEN and CDR2 SYDVKM. The ends lost 7 bases at V and 0 bases at J; junction bases unmatched: 12. The CDR3 loop spans 17 amino acids.

The rearrangement joins TRBV10-3 to TRBJ2-7; D might be TRBD2 (5 bases). The length of the CDR3 is 14 residues. V shed 2 bases and J shed 3 bases, with 11 bases lying between them. Germline assignment: CDR1 ENHRY and CDR2 SYGVKD. The CDR3 reads CAISEGTGNYEQYF. CDR3 nucleotides: TGTGCCATCAGTGAGGGCACGGGAAACTACGAGCAGTACTTC.

This clone was counted a few times. The chain is built from TRBV19 and TRBJ2-7; D is undetermined. Trimming shortened V by 4 bases and J by 3 bases, and 13 bases separated the two germline ends. This CDR3 is built from 14 residues. Germline V CDR1 and CDR2: LNHDA, SQIVND (reference sequence). CDR3 nucleotides: TGTGCCAGTAGTAATCCGGGTGACCGCTACGAGCAGTACTTC. Protein sequence: CASSNPGDRYEQYF.

This chain connects TRBV18 to TRBJ2-1, with 9 positions matching TRBD1. The CDR3 extends over 19 amino acids. J was trimmed by 1 base and V by 3 bases; bases with no gene match: 13. From germline, CDR1 is KGHSH and CDR2 LQKENI. For the CDR3, the DNA is TGTGCCAGCTCACCCTTAGCCCCCGGACAGGGGCAATCCTACAATGAGCAGTTCTTC. It yields the protein CASSPLAPGQGQSYNEQFF. The full variable domain, in which reference TRBV18 and TRBJ2-1 provide the parts outside the CDR3, is NAGVMQNPRHLVRRRGQEARLRCSPMKGHSHVYWYRQLPEEGLKFMVYLQKENIIDESGMPKERFSAEFPKEGPSILRIQQVVRGDSAAYFCASSPLAPGQGQSYNEQFFGPGTRLTVL.

This rearrangement joins TRBV9 to TRBJ2-1; 8 positions agree with TRBD1. CDR1 is SGDLS, CDR2 YYNGEE, per germline. With 2 bases clipped from V and 9 bases from J, the junction kept 7 bases outside the gene matches. CDR3 length: 14 amino acids. DNA of the CDR3: TGTGCCAGCAGCGTGACGACAGGGGCGGGTGAGCAGTTCTTC. Translating it yields CASSVTTGAGEQFF.

The DNA for the CDR3 is TGTGCCAGCAGCTTAAACTCGTACTACCAGTACGAGCAGTACTTC. This sequence encodes CASSLNSYYQYEQYF. This sequence joins TRBV7-8 and TRBJ2-7; D not resolved. The CDR3 totals 15 residues. Germline CDR1 is SGHVS and CDR2 is FQNEAQ. V lost 2 bases to trimming and J lost 4 bases, with 15 bases between them.

The chain couples TRBV2 to TRBJ2-7; 8 positions match TRBD1. Losses at the gene ends were 6 bases for V and 3 bases for J; bases not matched to a gene: 1. Germline-derived CDR1 and CDR2 are SNHLY and FYNNEI. The CDR3 runs 12 residues. DNA for the CDR3: TGTGCCAGCAGGGGGACAGGCTACGAGCAGTACTTC. Encoded protein: CASRGTGYEQYF.

Of note for this clone: A junction end diverges from the germline sequence, so it may reflect a read error. This chain joins TRBV6-5 and TRBJ2-1; unclear D gene. Looked up from germline, CDR1 is MNHEY and CDR2 is SVGAGI. The CDR3 spans 12 residues. The CDR3 bases are TGTGCCATAAGAACTCAGACTGAAGTCTCGGTCTTC. The encoded protein is CAIRTQTEVSVF.

The chain uses TRBV5-1 and TRBJ2-4; D is perhaps TRBD1 (5 bases). The V gene lost 0 bases and the J gene lost 4 bases, with 8 bases spanning the gap. From germline, CDR1 is SGHRS and CDR2 YFSETQ. The CDR3 extends over 14 amino acids. CDR3 DNA: TGCGCCAGCAGCTTGGAGACAGCAAAAAACATTCAGTACTTC. Its protein is CASSLETAKNIQYF.

As concerns this clone: The identical CDR3 is also encoded by other nucleotide sequences in the sample. CDR3 protein: CASSLEGAYGYTF. CDR3 DNA: TGTGCCAGCAGCTTAGAAGGGGCCTATGGCTACACCTTC. The chain links TRBV11-2 to TRBJ1-2, with D possibly matching TRBD1 (5 bases). V dropped 0 bases and J dropped 4 bases, with 6 bases sitting between them. Germline loops: CDR1 SGHAT, CDR2 FQNNGV. The CDR3 extends over 13 amino acids.

With respect to this clone: Other DNA sequences from this sample encode an identical CDR3 as well. The chain joins TRBV7-3 to TRBJ1-1; D ambiguous. V lost 5 bases, J lost 0 bases, and 7 bases lay in between. The CDR3 is 13 amino acids. Per the germline V gene, CDR1 is SGHTA and CDR2 is FQGTGA. CDR3 DNA: TGTGCCAGCAGCCTTCAGTTGAACACTGAAGCTTTCTTT. Translating it yields CASSLQLNTEAFF.

In this sample, this clone turned up once. The gene calls are TRBV4-1 and TRBJ2-7, with 7 bases lining up with TRBD1. The V gene's germline CDR1 is MGHRA and CDR2 YSYEKL. CDR3 size: 18 residues. The V and J ends lost 4 bases and 4 bases, in that order; junction bases with no gene match: 19. CDR3 bases: TGCGCCAGCAGCCGCATACTAACCGTTGGACAGGCGCCATACGAGCAGTACTTC. It codes for CASSRILTVGQAPYEQYF.

The CDR3 sequence is CASSSTLWEQFF. The CDR3 DNA follows: TGTGCCAGCAGTTCTACCTTGTGGGAGCAGTTCTTC. The V call is TRBV28, the J call TRBJ2-1, with D hard to call. The CDR3 contains 12 residues. V lost 4 bases and J 10 bases, leaving 11 bases between the germline ends. CDR1 and CDR2 (germline): MDHEN, SYDVKM.

V and J are TRBV28 and TRBJ1-2, with a possible D match to TRBD1 (6 bases). V was clipped by 7 bases and J by 4 bases, with 13 bases between them. This CDR3 has 13 residues. CDR1 and CDR2 (germline): MDHEN, SYDVKM. The DNA of the CDR3 is TGTGCCAGCATAGGGGGTGGTGGCTATGGCTACACCTTC. Translation: CASIGGGGYGYTF.

V gene TRBV10-3 combines with J gene TRBJ2-7, with 7 positions matching TRBD1. V lost 10 bases and J lost 6; bases outside the gene matches: 3. The germline V gene has CDR1 ENHRY and CDR2 SYGVKD. This CDR3 contains 10 residues. The CDR3 bases are TGTGCCACCGGACAGGTCGAGCAGTACTTC. This translates into CATGQVEQYF.